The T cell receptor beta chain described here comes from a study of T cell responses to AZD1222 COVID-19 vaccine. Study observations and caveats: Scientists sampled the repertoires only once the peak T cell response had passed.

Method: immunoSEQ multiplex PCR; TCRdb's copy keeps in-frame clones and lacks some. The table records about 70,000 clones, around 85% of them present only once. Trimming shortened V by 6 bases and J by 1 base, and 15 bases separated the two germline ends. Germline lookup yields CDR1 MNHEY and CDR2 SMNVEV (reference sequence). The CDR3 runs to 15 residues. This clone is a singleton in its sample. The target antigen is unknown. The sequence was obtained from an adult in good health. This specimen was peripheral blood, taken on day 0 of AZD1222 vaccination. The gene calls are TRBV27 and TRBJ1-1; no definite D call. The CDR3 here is CASRPRPTGNTEAFF. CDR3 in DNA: TGTGCCAGCAGACCTCGACCGACGGGGAACACTGAAGCTTTCTTT.